Listed here is a single TCR beta chain. These data originate in a study of control samples from healthy donors and cancer patients. Here immunoSEQ multiplex PCR was the method, and the copy in TCRdb shows in-frame clones only, minus some. This repertoire shows approximately 90,000 clones, around 85% found once; its top ten account for under 40%. Sequencing was performed on PBMCs. The sequence derives from a man aged 70 or older with lung cancer.

CDR3 region: CASTPSQGSGTDTQYF. The DNA for the CDR3 is TGTGCCAGCACCCCTTCACAGGGTTCGGGAACAGATACGCAGTATTTT. The chain recombines TRBV6-2 or TRBV6-3 with TRBJ2-3; weak D call: TRBD1 (6 bases). The ends were cut back, 7 bases at V and 3 bases at J, with 20 bases in the middle. Looked up from germline, CDR1 is MNHEY and CDR2 is SVGEGT. This CDR3 spans 16 amino acids.